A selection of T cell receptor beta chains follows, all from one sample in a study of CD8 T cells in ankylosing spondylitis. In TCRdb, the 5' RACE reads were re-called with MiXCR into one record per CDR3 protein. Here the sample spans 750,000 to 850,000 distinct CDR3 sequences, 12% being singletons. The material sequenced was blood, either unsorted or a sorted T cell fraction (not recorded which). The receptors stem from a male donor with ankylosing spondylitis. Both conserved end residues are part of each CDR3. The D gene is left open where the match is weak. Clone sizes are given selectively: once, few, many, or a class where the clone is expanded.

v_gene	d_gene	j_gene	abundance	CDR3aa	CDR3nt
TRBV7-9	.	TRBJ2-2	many	CASSLAGATGELFF	TGTGCCAGCAGCTTAGCAGGTGCCACCGGGGAGCTGTTTTTT
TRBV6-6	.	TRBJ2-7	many	CASSYNREPYEQYF	TGTGCCAGCAGTTACAACAGGGAGCCCTACGAGCAGTACTTC
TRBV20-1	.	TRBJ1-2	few	CSARDLGGLLYGYTF	TGCAGTGCTAGAGATTTGGGGGGACTTCTCTATGGCTACACCTTC
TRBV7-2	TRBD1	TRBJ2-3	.	CASSLRQGGRGTDTQYF	TGTGCCAGCAGCCTGAGACAGGGGGGCCGAGGCACAGATACGCAGTATTTT
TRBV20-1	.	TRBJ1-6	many	CSARVSLDNSPLHF	TGCAGTGCTAGAGTATCTCTGGATAATTCACCCCTCCACTTT
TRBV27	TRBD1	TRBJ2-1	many	CASSLRGQGAYNEQFF	TGTGCCAGCAGTTTACGTGGACAGGGGGCGTACAATGAGCAGTTCTTC
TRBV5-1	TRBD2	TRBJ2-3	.	CASSRTERGGTDTQYF	TGCGCCAGCAGCAGAACCGAGCGGGGGGGCACAGATACGCAGTATTTT
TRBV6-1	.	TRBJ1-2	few	CASSQTPNYYGYTF	TGTGCCAGCAGTCAGACTCCCAATTACTATGGCTACACCTTC
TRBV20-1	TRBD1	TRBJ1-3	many	CSAGQGNAGNTIYF	TGCAGTGCGGGACAGGGCAATGCTGGAAACACCATATATTTT
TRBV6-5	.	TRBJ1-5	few	CASRNREQPQHF	TGTGCCAGCCGAAACAGGGAACAGCCCCAGCATTTT
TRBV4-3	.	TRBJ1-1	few	CASSQDDSTNTEAFF	TGCGCCAGCAGCCAAGATGACAGCACGAACACTGAAGCTTTCTTT
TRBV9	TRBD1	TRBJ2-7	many	CASSVGEWDSSYEQYF	TGTGCCAGCAGCGTAGGTGAATGGGACAGCTCCTACGAGCAGTACTTC
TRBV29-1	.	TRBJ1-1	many	CSVVGGRHSDSEAFF	TGCAGCGTTGTGGGGGGGCGGCACTCGGACTCTGAAGCTTTCTTT
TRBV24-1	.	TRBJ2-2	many	CATSDPGGELFF	TGTGCCACCAGTGACCCTGGCGGGGAGCTGTTTTTT
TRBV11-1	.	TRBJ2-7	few	CASSLAEGETYEQYF	TGTGCCAGCAGCTTAGCGGAAGGGGAGACCTACGAGCAGTACTTC
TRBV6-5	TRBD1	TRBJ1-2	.	CASSYSQGDGRDGYTF	TGTGCCAGCAGTTATAGTCAGGGGGACGGTAGGGATGGCTACACCTTC
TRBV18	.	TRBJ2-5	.	CASSPGTKETQYF	TGTGCCAGCTCACCCGGGACAAAAGAGACCCAGTACTTC
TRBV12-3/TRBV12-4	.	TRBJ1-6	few	CASSFTTGFPLALHF	TGTGCCAGCAGTTTCACCACAGGGTTCCCTCTGGCCCTCCACTTT
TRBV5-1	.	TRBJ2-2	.	CASSLAPYGDTGELFF	TGCGCCAGCAGCTTGGCCCCTTATGGAGACACCGGGGAGCTGTTTTTT
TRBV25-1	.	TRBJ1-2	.	CASSEWEGAASYGYTF	TGTGCCAGCAGTGAATGGGAAGGGGCCGCTTCTTATGGCTACACCTTC
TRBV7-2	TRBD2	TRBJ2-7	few	CASSLTSGREYEQYF	TGTGCCAGCAGCTTAACTAGCGGGAGAGAGTACGAGCAGTACTTC
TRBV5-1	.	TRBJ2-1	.	CASSLVRTDYNEQFF	TGCGCCAGCAGCTTGGTCCGGACAGACTACAATGAGCAGTTCTTC
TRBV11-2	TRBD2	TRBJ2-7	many	CASSRTSGGTSSYEQYF	TGTGCCAGCAGCCGCACTTCGGGTGGGACTAGCTCCTACGAGCAGTACTTC
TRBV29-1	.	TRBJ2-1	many	CSVAPGDNEQFF	TGCAGCGTTGCCCCAGGGGACAATGAGCAGTTCTTC
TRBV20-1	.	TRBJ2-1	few	CSALFYGVSSYNEQFF	TGCAGTGCTCTCTTCTACGGTGTGAGCTCCTACAATGAGCAGTTCTTC
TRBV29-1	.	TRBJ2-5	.	CSAEKQRETQYF	TGCAGCGCGGAGAAGCAGAGGGAGACCCAGTACTTC
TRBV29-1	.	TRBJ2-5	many	CSVRRYQETQYF	TGCAGCGTTCGTCGATACCAAGAGACCCAGTACTTC
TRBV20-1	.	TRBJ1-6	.	CSATWADNSPLHF	TGCAGTGCTACCTGGGCAGATAATTCACCCCTCCACTTT
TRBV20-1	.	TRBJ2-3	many	CSAVETSTDTQYF	TGCAGTGCTGTAGAGACTAGCACAGATACGCAGTATTTT
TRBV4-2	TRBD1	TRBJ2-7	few	CASSQGQGSSSYEQYF	TGTGCCAGCAGCCAGGGACAGGGATCGAGCTCCTACGAGCAGTACTTC
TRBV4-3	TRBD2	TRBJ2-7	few	CASSPSWPGGDEQYF	TGCGCCAGCAGCCCCAGTTGGCCGGGAGGCGACGAGCAGTACTTC
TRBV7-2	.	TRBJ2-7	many	CASSPGLFAYEQYF	TGTGCCAGCAGCCCGGGACTGTTTGCCTACGAGCAGTACTTC
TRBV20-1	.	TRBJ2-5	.	CSARFAGETQYF	TGCAGTGCTAGATTTGCTGGGGAGACCCAGTACTTC
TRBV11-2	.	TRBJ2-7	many	CASSRDTPYEQYF	TGTGCCAGCAGCCGGGACACCCCCTACGAGCAGTACTTC
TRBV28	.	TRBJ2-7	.	CASRTRMALRDKYYEQYF	TGTGCCAGCAGGACACGGATGGCACTCCGGGACAAATACTACGAGCAGTACTTC
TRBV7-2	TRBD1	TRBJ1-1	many	CASSLTGGGHTEAFF	TGTGCCAGCAGCTTGACAGGGGGTGGGCACACTGAAGCTTTCTTT
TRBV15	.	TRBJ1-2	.	CATSREQNYGYTF	TGTGCCACCAGCAGAGAGCAAAACTATGGCTACACCTTC
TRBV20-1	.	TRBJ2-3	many	CSALIRSTDTQYF	TGCAGTGCTCTGATTAGGTCCACAGATACGCAGTATTTT
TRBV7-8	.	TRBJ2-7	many	CASSLEPTVWQYF	TGTGCCAGCAGCTTAGAACCCACAGTATGGCAGTACTTC
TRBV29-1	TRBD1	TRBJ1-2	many	CSETTGQGYTF	TGCAGCGAGACGACAGGGCAAGGCTACACCTTC
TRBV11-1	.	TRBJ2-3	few	CASSFAVRGFARTDTQYF	TGTGCCAGCAGCTTCGCGGTCCGAGGTTTCGCAAGGACAGATACGCAGTATTTT
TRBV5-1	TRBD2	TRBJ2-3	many	CASSLGLAASTDTQYF	TGCGCCAGCAGCTTGGGACTAGCGGCTAGCACAGATACGCAGTATTTT
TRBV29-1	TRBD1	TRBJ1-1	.	CSVEGDRGATEAFF	TGCAGCGTTGAGGGGGACAGGGGAGCCACTGAAGCTTTCTTT
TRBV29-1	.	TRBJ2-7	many	CSVLRDVASEQYF	TGCAGCGTACTTAGAGATGTGGCTTCCGAGCAGTACTTC
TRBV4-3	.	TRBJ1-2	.	CASSQDSRTHYGYTF	TGCGCCAGCAGCCAAGACAGTAGAACTCACTATGGCTACACCTTC
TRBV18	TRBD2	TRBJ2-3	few	CASSPALAGTDTQYF	TGTGCCAGCTCACCAGCACTAGCGGGCACAGATACGCAGTATTTT
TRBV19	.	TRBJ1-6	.	CASSIDRWTATNSPLHF	TGTGCCAGTAGTATAGATCGATGGACGGCTACTAATTCACCCCTCCATTTT
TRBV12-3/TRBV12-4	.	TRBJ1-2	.	CASGRPGFGYTF	TGTGCCAGCGGCCGCCCGGGCTTTGGCTACACCTTC
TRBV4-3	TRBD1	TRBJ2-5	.	CASSQDRGRGKTQYF	TGCGCCAGCAGCCAAGATCGCGGCAGGGGGAAGACCCAGTACTTC
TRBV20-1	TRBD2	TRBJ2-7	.	CSASSGSSEQYF	TGCAGTGCTAGTAGCGGGAGCAGCGAGCAGTACTTC
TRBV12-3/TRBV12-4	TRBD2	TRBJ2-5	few	CASSPPGTSGGRQETQYF	TGTGCCAGCAGTCCCCCGGGGACTAGCGGGGGGCGCCAAGAGACCCAGTACTTC
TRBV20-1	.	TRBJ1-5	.	CSAREWEHSNQPQHF	TGCAGTGCTAGAGAATGGGAGCATAGCAATCAGCCCCAGCATTTT
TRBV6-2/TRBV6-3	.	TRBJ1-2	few	CASSLPVIASYTF	TGTGCCAGCAGTCTCCCGGTGATTGCGAGCTACACCTTC
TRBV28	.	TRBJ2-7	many	CASSLSWSYEQYF	TGTGCCAGCAGTTTGTCGTGGTCCTACGAGCAGTACTTC
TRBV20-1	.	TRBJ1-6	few	CSAPVLGGNSPLHF	TGCAGTGCTCCAGTCCTTGGGGGGAATTCACCCCTCCACTTT
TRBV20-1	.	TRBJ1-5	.	CSCGRGNSNQPQHF	TGCAGTTGCGGGCGGGGTAATAGCAATCAGCCCCAGCATTTT
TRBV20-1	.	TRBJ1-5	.	CSARSGLQPQHF	TGCAGTGCTAGAAGTGGGCTACAGCCCCAGCATTTT
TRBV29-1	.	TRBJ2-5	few	CSETSEGRETQYF	TGCAGTGAAACGTCGGAGGGCCGTGAGACCCAGTACTTC
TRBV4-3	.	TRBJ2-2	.	CASSQDLGVRELFF	TGCGCCAGCAGCCAAGATCTCGGCGTCAGGGAACTGTTTTTT
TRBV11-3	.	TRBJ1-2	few	CASRPLSGHYGYTF	TGTGCCAGCAGACCACTTTCCGGTCACTATGGCTACACCTTC